This TCR beta chain was sequenced for a study of T-cell reconstitution after alpha-beta-depleted transplantation in children. Between the trimmed V and J ends, which lost 4 bases and 4 bases, there was a span of 24 bases. CDR1 is SGHAT and CDR2 is FQDESV in the germline V gene (reference sequence). The CDR3 contains 18 residues. A library of TCRbeta sequences, prepared with unique molecular identifiers, was generated. MiXCR, applied by TCRdb to the PCR reads, yields one record per CDR3 protein. The sample yields 240,000 or so distinct CDR3 sequences, about 12% seen once. This clonotype occurred a few times.

This receptor was identified in a human donor who donated a stem cell graft to a child with acute lymphoblastic leukemia. V usage is TRBV11-1 and J usage is TRBJ2-3; TRBD2 is a possible D gene (6 bases). Sequenced here: PBMCs from the stem cell graft donor, sampled from the stem cell graft. The CDR3 reads CASSSHPQEGRNADTQYF. The DNA for the CDR3 is TGTGCCAGCAGCTCGCACCCCCAGGAGGGGCGCAACGCAGATACGCAGTATTTT.